This T cell receptor beta chain is from a study of CD8 T cells in Susac syndrome. This CDR3 comprises 17 residues. The germline V gene encodes CDR1 LGHDT and CDR2 YNNKEL (reference sequence). V shed 2 bases and J shed 7 bases, with 23 bases lying between them. With random hexamers, roughly 0.45 to 1 ug RNA was reverse transcribed. The CDR3 of TCR beta was amplified by immunoSEQ multiplex PCR across 54 Vbeta and 13 Jbeta. TCRdb used MiXCR to reprocess the immunoSEQ multiplex PCR reads, holding one entry per CDR3 protein. This table has over 350,000 distinct CDR3 sequences, 75% to 90% appearing once. Negative isolation was applied to CD8+ and CD4+ T cells, and FACS enrichment was applied to TEMRA cells.

The chain is built from TRBV3-1 and TRBJ1-2; D possibly corresponds to TRBD1 (5 bases). The receptor was isolated from a human donor with multiple sclerosis. Sequenced sample: CD8+ T cells from PBMCs. In DNA form, the CDR3 reads TGTGCCAGCAGCCAAAGGGTCCCCCCAGGGACTTCCATTGGCTACACCTTC. It yields the protein CASSQRVPPGTSIGYTF.